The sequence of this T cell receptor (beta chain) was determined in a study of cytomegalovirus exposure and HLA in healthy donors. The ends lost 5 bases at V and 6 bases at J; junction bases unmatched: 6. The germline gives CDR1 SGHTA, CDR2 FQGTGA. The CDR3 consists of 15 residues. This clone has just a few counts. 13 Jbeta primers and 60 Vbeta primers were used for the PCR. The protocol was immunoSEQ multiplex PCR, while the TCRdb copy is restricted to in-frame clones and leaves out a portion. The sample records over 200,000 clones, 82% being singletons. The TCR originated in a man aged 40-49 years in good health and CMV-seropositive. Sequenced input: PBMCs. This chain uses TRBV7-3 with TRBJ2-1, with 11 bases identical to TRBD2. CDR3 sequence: CASSLLAGGPNEQFF. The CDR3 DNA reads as TGTGCCAGCAGCCTCCTAGCGGGAGGCCCCAATGAGCAGTTCTTC.